What follows describes a single T cell receptor beta chain. As yet, its antigen is unknown. This record comes from a study of radiotherapy plus CTLA-4 blockade in lung cancer. Study details: Overall, around 20% of patients showed an objective response, while 31% attained disease control.

The assay was immunoSEQ multiplex PCR, and TCRdb's table has in-frame clones only and misses some. The sample contains more than 90,000 clones, just under 80% of which appear only once. With V trimmed by 9 bases and J by 6 bases, 5 bases remained unmatched. Germline V gives CDR1 MDHEN, CDR2 SYDVKM. The CDR3 totals 12 residues. General study points: In blood, early T cell clone dynamics reportedly predicted response best, together with interferon-beta. In blood, TCR clones derived from the tumor expanded after radiotherapy plus ipilimumab.

Chemo-refractory metastatic non-small-cell lung cancer patients underwent focal radiation alongside CTLA-4 blockade with ipilimumab. V gene TRBV28 combines with J gene TRBJ1-5, with TRBD1 matching over 7 bases. The sequencing here drew on peripheral blood, taken from a patient treated with radiotherapy plus ipilimumab. The clonotype was recovered from a human donor with non-small cell lung cancer who had a partial response to radiotherapy plus ipilimumab. CDR3 region: CASSEGAQPQHF. The CDR3, as DNA: TGTGCCAGTTCCGAGGGGGCTCAGCCCCAGCATTTT.